This T cell receptor (beta chain) was profiled in a study of blood T cell repertoires in COVID-19. The assay was immunoSEQ multiplex PCR, and TCRdb's table has in-frame clones only and misses some. The table has about 110,000 clones, 80% seen once. The V end lost 4 bases, the J end lost 8 bases, and 12 bases lay between the germline ends. The CDR3 is made up of 12 amino acids. CDR1 is SGDLS and CDR2 is YYNGEE in the germline V gene. This clone was counted a single time. The rearrangement links TRBV9 to TRBJ1-2, with a possible D match to TRBD1 (5 bases). Material for sequencing was peripheral blood. This TCR derives from a human donor in a cohort sampled during active or convalescent COVID-19. CDR3 protein: CASSLPGGGYTF. Written as DNA, the CDR3 is TGTGCCAGCAGCCTCCCCGGGGGGGGCTACACCTTC.